This T cell receptor (beta chain) was recorded in a study of PD-L1 blockade in urothelial cancer. Study-level information: Atezolizumab was started by patients in 2014 at 1,200 mg intravenously every 3 weeks.

Here immunoSEQ multiplex PCR was the method, and the copy in TCRdb shows in-frame clones only, minus some. The table includes 100,000 or so clones, around 93% detected once. Study findings and constraints: Below-median pretreatment blood TCR clonality predicted better survival. Durable-benefit cases showed more tumor-associated blood clone expansion at 3 weeks.

This CDR3 is 14 amino acids long. Trimming stripped 0 bases from V and 7 bases from J, with 11 bases between. The germline CDR1 and CDR2 sequences are SGDLS and YYNGEE. Worth noting for this clone: Its antigen is unidentified.

The TCR was taken from a woman older than 75 with urothelial cancer. The J gene is TRBJ1-3, the V gene TRBV9; D ambiguous. The sequencing used PBMCs, collected around atezolizumab (anti-PD-L1) treatment. The chain's CDR3 is CASSVGPGRNTIYF. The CDR3 DNA is TGTGCCAGCAGCGTAGGCCCAGGTCGGAACACCATATATTTT.